The rows below give T cell receptor beta chains drawn from one sample of a study of blood T cells in healthy people across ages. MiXCR, applied by TCRdb to the 5' RACE reads, yields one record per CDR3 protein. Of about 1 million distinct CDR3 sequences in the sample, under 55% are singletons; the top ten hold approximately 20%. The sample comprised blood. The receptors derive from a woman aged 55 to 70 in good health. CDR3s include the opening cysteine and the closing phenylalanine or tryptophan. D genes are given only for firm matches. Clone size is stated in some rows and not others, as once, few, many or a class when expanded.

v_call: TRBV6-5; clone_size: -; d_call: -; j_call: TRBJ2-5; cdr3_aa: CASSYGPGDEETQYF; cdr3_nt: TGTGCCAGCAGTTACGGACCAGGGGATGAAGAGACCCAGTACTTC
v_call: TRBV4-1; clone_size: -; d_call: -; j_call: TRBJ2-3; cdr3_aa: CASSQGFGQGSTDTQYF; cdr3_nt: TGCGCCAGCAGCCAAGGGTTCGGTCAGGGAAGCACAGATACGCAGTATTTT
v_call: TRBV5-1; clone_size: -; d_call: -; j_call: TRBJ2-5; cdr3_aa: CASSPEWETQYF; cdr3_nt: TGCGCCAGCAGTCCCGAGTGGGAGACCCAGTACTTC
v_call: TRBV27; clone_size: -; d_call: -; j_call: TRBJ2-5; cdr3_aa: CASSEAGKLETQYF; cdr3_nt: TGTGCCAGCAGTGAAGCAGGGAAGCTGGAGACCCAGTACTTC
v_call: TRBV5-1; clone_size: many; d_call: -; j_call: TRBJ2-5; cdr3_aa: CASRGQETQYF; cdr3_nt: TGCGCCAGCAGGGGCCAAGAGACCCAGTACTTC
v_call: TRBV2; clone_size: -; d_call: TRBD2; j_call: TRBJ2-1; cdr3_aa: CASSGPLGLANNEQFF; cdr3_nt: TGTGCCAGCAGTGGACCCTTAGGACTAGCGAACAATGAGCAGTTCTTC
v_call: TRBV12-5; clone_size: -; d_call: TRBD1; j_call: TRBJ2-1; cdr3_aa: CASGLGGTDNEQFF; cdr3_nt: TGTGCTAGTGGTTTGGGAGGGACAGACAATGAGCAGTTCTTC
v_call: TRBV20-1; clone_size: few; d_call: -; j_call: TRBJ2-7; cdr3_aa: CSARDPRGHEQYF; cdr3_nt: TGCAGTGCTAGAGACCCCCGAGGTCACGAGCAGTACTTC
v_call: TRBV28; clone_size: -; d_call: -; j_call: TRBJ2-1; cdr3_aa: CASSAQGHEQFF; cdr3_nt: TGTGCCAGCAGTGCACAGGGACATGAGCAGTTCTTC
v_call: TRBV5-1; clone_size: -; d_call: TRBD1; j_call: TRBJ2-5; cdr3_aa: CASSWDRGRFEETQYF; cdr3_nt: TGCGCCAGCAGCTGGGACAGGGGGCGATTTGAGGAGACCCAGTACTTC
v_call: TRBV6-1; clone_size: -; d_call: -; j_call: TRBJ2-1; cdr3_aa: CASSSLIKEQFF; cdr3_nt: TGTGCCAGCAGTTCTCTAATCAAGGAGCAGTTCTTC
v_call: TRBV6-6; clone_size: once; d_call: TRBD2; j_call: TRBJ2-1; cdr3_aa: CASSPAPGTSRKNERFF; cdr3_nt: TGTGCCAGCAGTCCAGCCCCCGGGACTAGCAGGAAGAATGAGCGGTTCTTC
v_call: TRBV6-6; clone_size: few; d_call: -; j_call: TRBJ1-1; cdr3_aa: CASSYPGRNRAEAFF; cdr3_nt: TGTGCCAGCAGTTACCCAGGGCGGAATCGGGCTGAAGCTTTCTTT
v_call: TRBV5-1; clone_size: many; d_call: -; j_call: TRBJ2-7; cdr3_aa: CASSLVAGSSYEQYF; cdr3_nt: TGCGCCAGCAGCTTGGTAGCCGGCAGTTCCTACGAGCAGTACTTC
v_call: TRBV7-9; clone_size: few; d_call: TRBD1; j_call: TRBJ2-5; cdr3_aa: CASRDSAKETQYF; cdr3_nt: TGTGCCAGCCGGGACAGCGCCAAGGAGACCCAGTACTTC
v_call: TRBV25-1; clone_size: -; d_call: -; j_call: TRBJ2-7; cdr3_aa: CASSDGRMPTVEQYF; cdr3_nt: TGTGCCAGCAGTGACGGACGGATGCCAACTGTCGAGCAGTACTTC
v_call: TRBV20-1; clone_size: -; d_call: TRBD2; j_call: TRBJ2-1; cdr3_aa: CSAPKRDEDEQFF; cdr3_nt: TGCAGTGCCCCAAAGCGGGATGAGGATGAGCAGTTCTTC
v_call: TRBV9; clone_size: few; d_call: TRBD1; j_call: TRBJ1-4; cdr3_aa: CASSATGTGDEKLFF; cdr3_nt: TGTGCCAGCAGCGCCACCGGGACAGGGGACGAAAAACTGTTTTTT